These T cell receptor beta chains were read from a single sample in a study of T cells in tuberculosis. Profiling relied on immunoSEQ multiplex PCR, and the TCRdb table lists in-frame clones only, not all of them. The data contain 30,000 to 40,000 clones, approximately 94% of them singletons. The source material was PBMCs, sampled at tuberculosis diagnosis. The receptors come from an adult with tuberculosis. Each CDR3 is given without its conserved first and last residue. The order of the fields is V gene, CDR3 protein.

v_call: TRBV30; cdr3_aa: AWSVPQTDAGELF
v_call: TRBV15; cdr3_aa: ATSKHVNQPQH
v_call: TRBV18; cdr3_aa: ASSRETGGKQPQH
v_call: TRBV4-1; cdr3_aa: ASSQDRTRDSYGYT
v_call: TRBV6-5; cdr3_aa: ASSRDRDKGPQH
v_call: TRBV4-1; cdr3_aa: ASSLSRAGGPSETQY
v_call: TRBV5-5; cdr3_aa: ASSNRDNSYEQY
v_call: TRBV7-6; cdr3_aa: ASSSGQGSYEQY
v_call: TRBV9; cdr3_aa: ASSVGAGISEQY
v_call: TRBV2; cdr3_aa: ASSGQGWAAEQY
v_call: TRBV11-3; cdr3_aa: ASSLALAENYEQY
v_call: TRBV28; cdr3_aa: ASSLQGAGYGYT
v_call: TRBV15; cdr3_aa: ATSRGGGDRDNYGYT
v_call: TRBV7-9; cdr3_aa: ASSLAGGENTEAF
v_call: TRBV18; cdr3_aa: ASSPTAYEQY
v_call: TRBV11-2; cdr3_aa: ASSPPIPGQGNFTGELF
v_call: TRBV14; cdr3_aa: ASSQSRTGKEKLF
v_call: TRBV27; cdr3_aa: ATRHSNTEAF
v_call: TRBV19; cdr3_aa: ASSTTREAF
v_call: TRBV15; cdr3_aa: ATSTWTDISSGELF
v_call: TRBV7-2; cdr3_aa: ASSPNRGNNQPQH
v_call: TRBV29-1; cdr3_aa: SAREFGNTIY
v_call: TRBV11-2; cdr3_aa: ASSLGAKGSYEQY
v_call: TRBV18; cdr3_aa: ASSLQGLASPLH
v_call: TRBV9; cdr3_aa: ASSSYGSGGPQGKTQY
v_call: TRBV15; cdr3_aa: ATSRDSGGATDTQY
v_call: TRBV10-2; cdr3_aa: ASGNAGGYEQY
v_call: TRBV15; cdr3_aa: ATSRDMRVSYEQY
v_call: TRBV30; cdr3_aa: AWSSGLLQPQH
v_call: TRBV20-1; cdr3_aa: SAQSGNTIY
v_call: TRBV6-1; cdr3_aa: ATSEGGGLLGYT
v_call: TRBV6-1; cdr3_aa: ASRRGTESSEAF
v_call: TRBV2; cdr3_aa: ASNGGTSGTDTQY
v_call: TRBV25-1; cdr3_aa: ASSKTGGEQY
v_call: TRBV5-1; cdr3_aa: ASSFLSGTENNSPLH
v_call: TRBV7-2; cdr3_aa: ASSHEAANYGYT
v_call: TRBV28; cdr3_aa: ASSFRQGRAF
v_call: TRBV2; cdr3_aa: ASSEVSGVQPQH
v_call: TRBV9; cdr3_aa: ASSTAGSGSYYEQY
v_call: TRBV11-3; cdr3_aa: ASRLIENTEAF
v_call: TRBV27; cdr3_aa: ASSLYAPPGRINEQF
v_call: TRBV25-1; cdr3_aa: ASSEQGAANEKLF
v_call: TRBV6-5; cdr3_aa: ASRGAGERGSPLH
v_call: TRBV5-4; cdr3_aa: ASSRARGENSPLH
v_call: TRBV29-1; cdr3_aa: SVRRQGPNTGELF
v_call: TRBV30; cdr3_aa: AWSSTSGGNSYEQY
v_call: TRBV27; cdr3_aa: ASSQIGDYNEQF
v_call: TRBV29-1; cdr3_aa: SADPGPSQH
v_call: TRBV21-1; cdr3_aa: ASITTGRLGQY
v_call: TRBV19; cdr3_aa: ASSSSTGGGYNSPLH
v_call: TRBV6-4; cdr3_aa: ASSGTDNSPLH
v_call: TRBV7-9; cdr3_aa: ASSKIDSEGLGEKLF
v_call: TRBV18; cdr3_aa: ASSPRAGQSNTGELF
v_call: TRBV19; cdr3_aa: ASSIQPGGSYEQY
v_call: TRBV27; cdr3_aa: ASSFGGSNQPQH
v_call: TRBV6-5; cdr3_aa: ASRRGSSYNSPLH
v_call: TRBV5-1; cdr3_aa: ASSLRGTPTDYGYT